The 5 T cell receptor beta chains below were found in one sample sequenced in a study of blood T cell repertoires in COVID-19 (dated by TCRdb to 2018 to 2021). The method was the immunoSEQ multiplex PCR assay. TCRdb provides this immuneACCESS table in a form limited to in-frame rearrangements. Some clones are lacking; in checked studies, under half of them reflect an unresolved V gene, and why the rest are absent is not known. A total of about 190,000 clones appear in this sample, roughly 73% of them only once. The ten most abundant clones make up 2.8% of the sample. The sequenced sample was peripheral blood. These receptors were taken from a woman aged 80 or over with active or convalescent COVID-19.

This clone was picked up a small number of times. The chain has TRBV6-6 and TRBJ1-2; D is unclear. The CDR3 consists of 11 residues. CDR1 is MNHNY and CDR2 is SVGAGI in the germline V gene (reference sequence). Trimming left V 5 bases short and J 4 bases short, with 5 bases between. The CDR3 loop reads CASSRSYGYTF. In DNA, the CDR3 is TGTGCCAGCAGTCGCAGCTATGGCTACACCTTC.

The chain joins TRBV2 to TRBJ1-1; D possibly corresponds to TRBD1 (6 bases). Germline CDR1 reads SNHLY; CDR2 reads FYNNEI. V lost 3 bases and J lost 3, with 11 bases in between. The CDR3 runs to 14 residues. The DNA of the CDR3 is TGTGCCAGCAGTGATCCGGGACATTACACTGAAGCTTTCTTT. Residues: CASSDPGHYTEAFF.

The chain employs TRBV7-9 and TRBJ1-6; 9 nucleotides agree with TRBD1. Germline CDR1 SEHNR, CDR2 FQNEAQ (reference sequence). The CDR3 runs to 16 residues. V trimming: 3 bases; J trimming: 9 bases; junction bases outside the gene matches: 9. This CDR3 reads CASSFKTGTGFSPLHF. The CDR3 nucleotides read TGTGCCAGCAGCTTTAAAACCGGGACAGGGTTTTCACCCCTCCACTTT.

The chain is built from TRBV9 and TRBJ1-2, with TRBD1 matching 7 bases. Germline values: CDR1 SGDLS, CDR2 YYNGEE. Unmatched junction bases numbered 7, after V lost 0 bases and J lost 5 bases. The CDR3 has 15 residues. The CDR3 nucleotides are TGTGCCAGCAGCGTAGCGGGGACAGAGTATTATGGCTACACCTTC. Translating gives CASSVAGTEYYGYTF.

The rearrangement joins TRBV5-1 to TRBJ2-7; possible D gene TRBD1, 7 bases. V lost 4 bases and J lost 7, with 18 bases in between. CDR3 size: 14 residues. The germline V gene has CDR1 SGHRS and CDR2 YFSETQ. CDR3 DNA: TGCGCCAGCAGCCAAGGGACAGAAGGAGGGGAGCAGTACTTC. This translates into CASSQGTEGGEQYF.